Listed here are 10 T cell receptor beta chains from one sample, sequenced in a study of cytomegalovirus exposure and HLA in healthy donors. Amplification used 60 Vbeta primers and 13 Jbeta primers. Method: immunoSEQ multiplex PCR; TCRdb's copy keeps in-frame clones and lacks some. The sample lists about 140,000 clones, about three quarters occurring once. The sequencing sample was made of PBMCs. The receptors originated from a male donor in good health and CMV-seropositive.

The CDR3: CASSYTRGLNSPLHF. The CDR3 nucleotides are TGTGCCAGCAGCTACACACGAGGCCTTAATTCACCCCTCCACTTT. The rearrangement links TRBV9 to TRBJ1-6; D is ambiguous. CDR1 and CDR2 (germline): SGDLS, YYNGEE. This CDR3 region has 15 residues. V was pared by 4 bases and J by 6 bases, with 14 bases between.

The J gene is TRBJ2-1, the V gene TRBV4-3; 10 positions agree with TRBD2. Looked up from germline, CDR1 is LGHNA and CDR2 is YSLEER. Trimming cost V 0 bases and J 4 bases; bases outside gene matches: 6. The CDR3 contains 17 residues. This CDR3 is CASSQDPSGSEYNEQFF. The CDR3 DNA sequence: TGCGCCAGCAGCCAAGATCCTAGCGGGAGTGAGTACAATGAGCAGTTCTTC.

The rearrangement joins TRBV18 to TRBJ1-3, with D maybe TRBD1 (6 bases). The CDR3 is made up of 14 amino acids. Trimming shortened V by 1 base and J by 2 bases, and 6 bases separated the two germline ends. Germline assignment: CDR1 KGHSH and CDR2 LQKENI. CDR3 region: CASSPRDTGNTIYF. The CDR3 DNA follows: TGTGCCAGCTCACCACGGGACACTGGAAACACCATATATTTT.

This clone showed up just a few times. The rearrangement links TRBV7-9 to TRBJ1-1, with D perhaps matching TRBD1 (6 bases). This CDR3 comprises 15 residues. The germline V gene has CDR1 SEHNR and CDR2 FQNEAQ (reference sequence). V lost 5 bases to trimming and J lost 1 base, with 14 bases between them. CDR3 coding DNA: TGTGCCAGCAGCACGATCCGGGACAAGAACACTGAAGCTTTCTTT. Protein product: CASSTIRDKNTEAFF. The complete variable domain, with remaining parts taken from reference TRBV7-9 and TRBJ1-1, reads DTGVSQNPRHKITKRGQNVTFRCDPISEHNRLYWYRQTLGQGPEFLTYFQNEAQLEKSRLLSDRFSAERPKGSFSTLEIQRTEQGDSAMYLCASSTIRDKNTEAFFGQGTRLTVV.

This clone is a singleton in its sample. The chain employs TRBV27 and TRBJ2-5; 7 bases match TRBD1. The trim removed 6 bases at V and 5 bases at J, leaving 3 bases unmatched. CDR3 length: 12 amino acids. Germline V gene data show CDR1 as MNHEY and CDR2 as SMNVEV (reference sequence). In nucleotides, the CDR3 is TGTGCCAGCAGGACAGGGTGGGAGACCCAGTACTTC. Translation gives CASRTGWETQYF.

About this clone: One junction end does not reproduce the germline sequence, and a read error may be involved. V and J are TRBV11-2 and TRBJ2-7; 7 bases align to TRBD1. Germline CDR1 SGHAT, CDR2 FQNNGV. CDR3 length equals 15 residues. The CDR3 sequence is CASTLRSGTAFEQYF. CDR3 nucleotide sequence: TGTGCCAGCACCTTACGATCCGGGACAGCCTTCGAGCAGTACTTC.

The chain recombines TRBV2 with TRBJ2-3; TRBD2 might be the D (5 bases). Germline values: CDR1 SNHLY, CDR2 FYNNEI. V lost 6 bases to trimming and J lost 2 bases, with 6 bases between them. The CDR3 sequence is 12 residues long. The CDR3 nucleotides read TGTGCCAGCAGGGACTTCACAGATACGCAGTATTTT. Its protein product is CASRDFTDTQYF.

The chain carries TRBV6-5 and TRBJ1-1; 7 nucleotides line up with TRBD1. This CDR3 contains 13 residues. V lost 6 bases, J lost 8 bases, and 9 bases stayed unmatched. Per the germline V gene, CDR1 is MNHEY and CDR2 is SVGAGI. The chain's CDR3 is CASSSGTALEAFF. DNA for the CDR3: TGTGCCAGCAGCTCTGGGACAGCCTTAGAAGCTTTCTTT.

DNA of the CDR3: TGTGCCAGCAGCTTAGGAGCGGTAGCGGGAGGGCTGGCAAGTACGCAGTATTTT. This translates into CASSLGAVAGGLASTQYF. The chain is built from TRBV7-2 and TRBJ2-3; 11 nucleotides align to TRBD2. This CDR3 has 18 residues. After removal of 1 base from V and 8 bases from J, the junction contained 14 bases not matched to a gene. The germline CDR1 and CDR2 sequences are SGHTA and FQGNSA.

The gene calls are TRBV13 and TRBJ1-2, with D possibly being TRBD1 (5 bases). V lost 5 bases and J 5 bases, leaving 12 bases between the germline ends. The CDR3 sequence is 13 residues long. The V gene's germline CDR1 is PRHDT and CDR2 FYEKMQ (reference sequence). Here the CDR3 reads CASSATRAYGYTF. CDR3 coding DNA: TGTGCCAGCAGCGCAACCAGGGCGTATGGCTACACCTTC.